Below are 17 T cell receptor beta chains sequenced from a single sample in a study of shared clonotypes between healthy human individuals. Method: immunoSEQ multiplex PCR; TCRdb's copy keeps in-frame clones and lacks some. This sample yields roughly 1,800,000 clones, of which approximately 94% are seen a single time; 0.95% to 1.5% belongs to the top ten. Positively selected for CCR7, the CD45RO-negative cells used as naive CD8 cells excluded terminally differentiated effector memory CD45RA+ cells. Sequencing was carried out using naive CD8+ T cells sorted from blood. These receptors all stem from a man between 18 and 35 years old in good health.

This clone has just one count. J is TRBJ2-5 and V is TRBV29-1; the match to TRBD1 covers 9 bases. V shed 6 bases, J shed 10 bases, and the junction held 6 bases outside the gene matches. Germline V lookup: CDR1 SQVTM, CDR2 ANQGSEA. The CDR3 totals 11 residues. The CDR3 nucleotides read TGCAGCGTCCCGGGACAGGGCTTCCAGTACTTC. Protein product: CSVPGQGFQYF.

This clone came up once. Other nucleotide sequences in the sample specify the same CDR3. The rearrangement links TRBV30 to TRBJ2-7; D is uncertain. The CDR3 is 12 residues long. The V end was cut by 3 bases, the J end by 3 bases, with 9 bases between. Germline V gives CDR1 GTSNPN, CDR2 SVGIG (reference sequence). The CDR3 DNA follows: TGTGCCTGGAGCGGCGCAAGCTACGAGCAGTACTTC. Protein sequence: CAWSGASYEQYF.

This chain links TRBV10-2 with TRBJ2-6; the D is unclear. This CDR3 spans 15 amino acids. V gave up 3 bases and J gave up 2 bases, with 8 bases separating them. Per germline, CDR1 WSHSY and CDR2 SAAADI. CDR3 amino acids: CASSEDEPGANVLTF. As DNA, the CDR3 is TGCGCCAGCAGTGAAGACGAACCTGGGGCCAACGTCCTGACTTTC.

Here the CDR3 DNA reads TGTGCCAGCAGCCCTACCGGACAGGGGGCTGGAGGAAACACCATATATTTT. Its translation: CASSPTGQGAGGNTIYF. The J gene is TRBJ1-3, the V gene TRBV7-2, with 11 bases lining up with TRBD1. The junction had 10 bases not matched to a gene; V was cut back by 5 bases and J by 4 bases. CDR3 length: 17 residues. Germline V gene lookup returns CDR1 SGHTA and CDR2 FQGNSA.

The rearrangement uses TRBV9 and TRBJ1-5, with 9 bases matching TRBD1. V lost 4 bases to trimming and J lost 6 bases; unmatched junction nucleotides: 5. The length of the CDR3 is 14 residues. The germline V gene has CDR1 SGDLS and CDR2 YYNGEE. The chain's CDR3 is CASSTGQGAQPQHF. The CDR3 nucleotides read TGTGCCAGCAGCACGGGACAGGGAGCTCAGCCCCAGCATTTT.

The chain links TRBV28 to TRBJ2-7, with D uncertain. The V gene lost 6 bases and the J gene lost 2 bases, with 14 bases spanning the gap. CDR1 and CDR2 from the germline V gene are MDHEN and SYDVKM. The length of the CDR3 is 14 residues. In DNA, the CDR3 is TGTGCCAGCAGCTCTCCGACAAGTGCCTACGAGCAGTACTTC. Encoded protein: CASSSPTSAYEQYF.

The chain combines TRBV28 with TRBJ2-3; TRBD2 agrees at 11 bases. The CDR3 is made up of 17 amino acids. The junction had 7 bases not matched to a gene; V was cut back by 5 bases and J by 0 bases. Germline CDR1 MDHEN, CDR2 SYDVKM. The CDR3 DNA sequence: TGTGCCAGCAGTGTAAGACTAGCGGGGACCAGCACAGATACGCAGTATTTT. It codes for CASSVRLAGTSTDTQYF.

A single count supports this clone. The chain is built from TRBV30 and TRBJ1-1, with unresolved D. This CDR3 region has 13 residues. With 2 bases removed from V and 4 bases from J, the gap between germline ends came to 11 bases. CDR1 is GTSNPN, CDR2 SVGIG, per germline (reference sequence). CDR3 amino acids: CAWSPRESTEAFF. The CDR3 DNA sequence: TGTGCCTGGAGTCCCCGGGAGAGCACTGAAGCTTTCTTT. The whole variable domain, filled in from reference TRBV30 and TRBJ1-1, reads SQTIHQWPATLVQPVGSPLSLECTVEGTSNPNLYWYRQAAGRGLQLLFYSVGIGQISSEVPQNLSASRPQDRQFILSSKKLLLSDSGFYLCAWSPRESTEAFFGQGTRLTVV.

In the case of this clone: Different DNA sequences within this sample yield the same CDR3. J is TRBJ2-2 and V is TRBV28, with D possibly matching TRBD2 (6 bases). The germline V gene encodes CDR1 MDHEN and CDR2 SYDVKM. This CDR3 is built from 14 residues. V was clipped by 3 bases and J by 5 bases, with 10 bases between them. The DNA for the CDR3 is TGTGCCAGCAGTTTGGTGGGGGGAACCGGGGAGCTGTTTTTT. Translating it yields CASSLVGGTGELFF.

This rearrangement joins TRBV5-1 to TRBJ1-2; the D gene is possibly TRBD1 (6 bases). Germline CDR1 reads SGHRS; CDR2 reads YFSETQ. V lost 0 bases to trimming and J lost 4 bases, with 16 bases between them. This CDR3 contains 16 residues. In DNA form, the CDR3 reads TGCGCCAGCAGCTTGGATCGACAGGCCGTCGTCTATGGCTACACCTTC. Translated: CASSLDRQAVVYGYTF.

This clone was detected once. V is TRBV2 and J is TRBJ2-1; 9 nucleotides agree with TRBD2. The CDR3 loop spans 15 amino acids. The V gene's germline CDR1 is SNHLY and CDR2 FYNNEI. Trimming took 3 bases from V and 9 from J; bases not matched to a gene: 9. The CDR3 spells CASSDQPGLASEQFF. Here the CDR3 DNA reads TGTGCCAGCAGTGATCAGCCGGGACTAGCTAGTGAGCAGTTCTTC. Full variable domain (outside the CDR3, taken from reference TRBV2 and TRBJ2-1): EPEVTQTPSHQVTQMGQEVILRCVPISNHLYFYWYRQILGQKVEFLVSFYNNEISEKSEIFDDQFSVERPDGSNFTLKIRSTKLEDSAMYFCASSDQPGLASEQFFGPGTRLTVL.

The chain carries TRBV2 and TRBJ2-7; 9 bases are a match to TRBD2. Germline V gene data show CDR1 as SNHLY and CDR2 as FYNNEI. This CDR3 region has 14 residues. The J segment lost 1 base and the V segment lost 8 bases, leaving 6 bases of the junction unmatched. CDR3 residues: CASEEAGGSYEQYF. In DNA form, the CDR3 reads TGTGCCAGCGAGGAGGCGGGGGGGTCCTACGAGCAGTACTTC.

V and J are TRBV7-9 and TRBJ2-7, with 14 bases that match TRBD2. Germline CDR1 SEHNR, CDR2 FQNEAQ (reference sequence). The CDR3 loop spans 16 amino acids. V gave up 5 bases and J gave up 3 bases; unmatched junction bases: 6. The CDR3 region is CASSGLAGGSVYEQYF. CDR3 nucleotides: TGTGCCAGCAGCGGACTAGCGGGAGGTTCAGTCTACGAGCAGTACTTC.

This clone was seen only once. The rearrangement joins TRBV11-2 to TRBJ2-1; no definite D call. Germline V gives CDR1 SGHAT, CDR2 FQNNGV. This CDR3 is built from 13 residues. V lost 1 base and J lost 9, with 10 bases in between. The DNA for the CDR3 is TGTGCCAGCAGCTTAGTAGCCCCTCGTGAGCAGTTCTTC. Residues: CASSLVAPREQFF. Full variable domain (missing parts from reference TRBV11-2 and TRBJ2-1): EAGVAQSPRYKIIEKRQSVAFWCNPISGHATLYWYQQILGQGPKLLIQFQNNGVVDDSQLPKDRFSAERLKGVDSTLKIQPAKLEDSAVYLCASSLVAPREQFFGPGTRLTVL.

The chain joins TRBV4-1 to TRBJ2-7; D remains ambiguous. This CDR3 region has 12 residues. The germline V and J ends were trimmed by 8 bases and 0 bases, with 8 bases remaining between them. The germline V gene encodes CDR1 MGHRA and CDR2 YSYEKL. DNA for the CDR3: TGCGCCAGCTCTGGCGGCTCCTACGAGCAGTACTTC. Its protein product is CASSGGSYEQYF.

The chain recombines TRBV11-2 with TRBJ1-2; TRBD1 aligns across 10 bases. The V gene end was trimmed by 5 bases and the J gene end by 0 bases; junction bases not matched to a gene: 15. This CDR3 spans 19 amino acids. The germline gives CDR1 SGHAT, CDR2 FQNNGV. CDR3 protein: CASSPLPGQGSRPNYGYTF. Here the CDR3 DNA reads TGTGCCAGCAGCCCCTTACCGGGACAGGGGTCTCGACCTAACTATGGCTACACCTTC.

In this sample, this clone turned up a few times. This chain uses TRBV5-1 with TRBJ1-1; D is uncertain. Germline V gene sequence: CDR1 SGHRS, CDR2 YFSETQ. This CDR3 spans 15 amino acids. V was pared by 4 bases and J by 3 bases, with 16 bases between. CDR3 loop: CASSHKGFGDTEAFF. The CDR3 DNA reads as TGCGCCAGCAGCCACAAGGGATTCGGGGACACTGAAGCTTTCTTT.